The 30 T cell receptor beta chains given below trace back to one sample, sequenced in a study of blood T cells in healthy people across ages. Sample-barcoded 5' priming and a J-beta primer mix drove a second PCR of roughly 6 to 12 cycles. TCRdb itself ran the 5' RACE reads through MiXCR, one entry per CDR3 protein. The sample has 800,000 to 1,000,000 distinct CDR3 sequences, about 48% seen once; the top ten hold roughly 13%. The specimen was blood. The receptor source for this set is a man aged 25 to 40 in good health.

The chain uses TRBV7-9 and TRBJ1-4; TRBD1 matches at 7 bases. The V segment lost 5 bases and the J segment 4 bases; nucleotides outside the gene matches: 7. The CDR3 is 15 amino acids. The germline V gene encodes CDR1 SEHNR and CDR2 FQNEAQ (reference sequence). The CDR3 sequence is CASSPTGQFNEKLFF. Written as DNA, the CDR3 is TGTGCCAGCAGCCCAACGGGACAGTTTAATGAAAAACTGTTTTTT.

The chain has TRBV10-3 and TRBJ2-7, with 12 bases lining up with TRBD1. The CDR3 has 16 amino acids. CDR1 is ENHRY, CDR2 SYGVKD, per germline. With V trimmed by 6 bases and J by 0 bases, 6 bases remained unmatched. The CDR3 DNA reads TGTGCCATCAGCGGGACAGGGGGCCTTAGCTCCTACGAGCAGTACTTC. It yields the protein CAISGTGGLSSYEQYF.

This clonotype has only a few counts. This sequence joins TRBV7-2 and TRBJ2-5; the D call may be TRBD1 or TRBD2 (5 bases each). Germline loops: CDR1 SGHTA, CDR2 FQGNSA. This CDR3 has 15 amino acids. Between the trimmed V and J ends, which lost 1 base and 5 bases, there was a span of 14 bases. CDR3 coding DNA: TGTGCCAGCAGCTTAGTTACGGGGCCCCGGGAGACCCAGTACTTC. Amino acids: CASSLVTGPRETQYF.

The gene calls are TRBV27 and TRBJ2-1; D may be TRBD1 (6 bases). The CDR3 length is 16 residues. CDR1 MNHEY and CDR2 SMNVEV come from the germline V gene (reference sequence). V gave up 5 bases and J gave up 0 bases, with 14 bases separating them. The CDR3 here is CASSVAGTNSYNEQFF. CDR3 sequence (DNA): TGTGCCAGCAGTGTGGCCGGGACAAACTCCTACAATGAGCAGTTCTTC.

This chain connects TRBV4-3 to TRBJ2-3; D might be TRBD2 (7 bases). Trimming shortened V by 0 bases and J by 2 bases, and 15 bases separated the two germline ends. CDR1 LGHNA and CDR2 YSLEER come from the germline V gene. The CDR3 runs 17 residues. The CDR3 sequence is CASSQEPAGASTDTQYF. CDR3 nucleotides: TGCGCCAGCAGCCAAGAACCCGCGGGGGCCTCCACAGATACGCAGTATTTT.

The chain recombines TRBV30 with TRBJ1-6, with a possible D match to TRBD1 (5 bases). CDR3 length equals 14 residues. V was clipped by 3 bases and J by 6 bases, with 12 bases between them. Germline V CDR1 and CDR2: GTSNPN, SVGIG (reference sequence). The CDR3 protein is CAWRGGVGNSPLHF. CDR3 DNA sequence: TGTGCCTGGAGGGGGGGGGTCGGTAATTCACCCCTCCACTTT.

This clonotype was picked up a small number of times. The V gene is TRBV6-4, the J gene TRBJ2-3; no definite D call. V shed 3 bases and J shed 4 bases, with 8 bases lying between them. The CDR3 is made up of 13 amino acids. The germline V gene encodes CDR1 MRHNA and CDR2 SNTAGT. This chain's CDR3 is CASSEGFPDTQYF. The CDR3 DNA reads TGTGCCAGCAGTGAAGGCTTCCCAGATACGCAGTATTTT.

The chain joins TRBV11-3 to TRBJ2-6; 9 bases map to TRBD2. Germline-derived CDR1 and CDR2 are SGHNT and YENEEA. Trimming took 0 bases from V and 3 from J; bases not matched to a gene: 6. The CDR3 is made up of 18 amino acids. CDR3 bases: TGTGCCAGCAGCTTAGATCGGCTAGCGGGGCGTGGGGCCAACGTCCTGACTTTC. It is translated as CASSLDRLAGRGANVLTF. The complete variable domain, with remaining parts taken from reference TRBV11-3 and TRBJ2-6, reads EAGVVQSPRYKIIEKKQPVAFWCNPISGHNTLYWYLQNLGQGPELLIRYENEEAVDDSQLPKDRFSAERLKGVDSTLKIQPAELGDSAVYLCASSLDRLAGRGANVLTFGAGSRLTVL.

The chain recombines TRBV20-1 with TRBJ2-1; 9 bases align to TRBD2. Germline CDR1 and CDR2: DFQATT and SNEGSKA (reference sequence). Unmatched junction bases numbered 9, after V lost 7 bases and J lost 2 bases. The CDR3 has 15 amino acids. The CDR3 DNA reads as TGCAGTGGGAGAACGCGGGGGGGAACCTACAATGAGCAGTTCTTC. Protein sequence: CSGRTRGGTYNEQFF.

Here the CDR3 DNA reads TGTGCCAGCAGTCCCGGACCCGACCGTGGCTACACCTTC. Its protein product is CASSPGPDRGYTF. The chain carries TRBV7-9 and TRBJ1-2; D unresolved. The V end lost 6 bases, the J end lost 7 bases, and 15 bases lay between the germline ends. CDR1 SEHNR and CDR2 FQNEAQ come from the germline V gene (reference sequence). This CDR3 spans 13 amino acids.

The V and J genes are TRBV5-1 and TRBJ2-3; weak D call: TRBD1 (5 bases). CDR1 is SGHRS and CDR2 is YFSETQ in the germline V gene. The CDR3 totals 15 residues. With 5 bases removed from V and 0 bases from J, the gap between germline ends came to 13 bases. CDR3: CASRGLPASTDTQYF. The CDR3 nucleotides are TGCGCCAGCAGGGGGCTTCCCGCCAGCACAGATACGCAGTATTTT.

This chain uses TRBV6-6 with TRBJ2-2; 7 bases line up with TRBD2. The CDR3 is 14 amino acids. The V and J ends lost 8 bases and 4 bases, in that order; junction bases with no gene match: 7. From germline, CDR1 is MNHNY and CDR2 SVGAGI (reference sequence). CDR3 coding DNA: TGTGCCAGCCTCCCGGGGGGTTCCACCGGGGAGCTGTTTTTT. Protein sequence: CASLPGGSTGELFF.

J is TRBJ2-3 and V is TRBV14; maybe TRBD2 (6 bases). From germline, CDR1 is SGHDN and CDR2 FVKESK. CDR3 length: 15 residues. Trimming shortened V by 4 bases and J by 7 bases, and 18 bases separated the two germline ends. The CDR3 region has the DNA TGTGCCAGCAGCCCCACCGGGATAGCGGTTTATACGCAGTATTTT. This sequence encodes CASSPTGIAVYTQYF.

The chain carries TRBV7-9 and TRBJ2-1; D is unclear. CDR1 and CDR2 from the germline V gene are SEHNR and FQNEAQ (reference sequence). V shed 2 bases and J shed 2 bases, with 10 bases lying between them. This CDR3 has 15 amino acids. The CDR3 DNA follows: TGTGCCAGCAGCTTAAAGCGCGAGACCTACAATGAGCAGTTCTTC. Amino acid sequence: CASSLKRETYNEQFF.

This clonotype was counted only a few times. The chain links TRBV2 to TRBJ2-3; 8 nucleotides match TRBD1. The trim removed 4 bases at V and 2 bases at J, leaving 2 bases unmatched. Germline CDR1 and CDR2: SNHLY and FYNNEI. The CDR3 loop spans 14 amino acids. CDR3 bases: TGTGCCAGCAGTGGACAGGGGATCACAGATACGCAGTATTTT. This encodes CASSGQGITDTQYF.

This clonotype has ten or more counts. This chain uses TRBV18 with TRBJ2-5; 7 positions match TRBD1. V lost 3 bases to trimming and J lost 2 bases; unmatched junction nucleotides: 0. The CDR3 sequence is 13 residues long. Germline V gene sequence: CDR1 KGHSH, CDR2 LQKENI. CDR3: CASSPGQQETQYF. The DNA for the CDR3 is TGTGCCAGCTCACCGGGACAGCAAGAGACCCAGTACTTC.

The chain employs TRBV6-6 and TRBJ2-5, with 12 bases that match TRBD1. Germline values: CDR1 MNHNY, CDR2 SVGAGI (reference sequence). The trim removed 9 bases at V and 1 base at J, leaving 9 bases unmatched. CDR3 length: 16 amino acids. CDR3 amino acids: CASRRGQGASQETQYF. CDR3 bases: TGTGCCAGTAGACGGGGACAGGGGGCGTCCCAAGAGACCCAGTACTTC.

This clonotype was seen a single time. The chain couples TRBV4-2 to TRBJ2-7; 8 positions agree with TRBD2. The end of the DNA fits TRBJ2-5 better, so the J call may be wrong. Germline CDR1 is LGHNA and CDR2 is YNFKEQ. The CDR3 length is 16 residues. The CDR3 loop reads CASSQDSTGGPWTQYF. DNA of the CDR3: TGTGCCAGCAGCCAAGATTCAACGGGGGGGCCTTGGACCCAGTACTTC.

This clonotype appeared a few times. This sequence joins TRBV5-6 and TRBJ2-5; TRBD2 agrees at 10 bases. Germline loops: CDR1 SGHDT, CDR2 YYEEEE. V shed 2 bases and J 6 bases; nucleotides not matched to a gene: 13. This CDR3 contains 17 residues. CDR3 in DNA: TGTGCCAGCAGCTTTACGAGACTAGCGGGTGGAATAAAGACCCAGTACTTC. It specifies CASSFTRLAGGIKTQYF.

This sequence joins TRBV24-1 and TRBJ2-1, with 7 nucleotides matching TRBD1. Trimming took 0 bases from V and 0 from J; bases not matched to a gene: 1. The CDR3 length is 16 residues. Germline CDR1 is KGHDR and CDR2 is SFDVKD. The CDR3: CATSDLQGDSYNEQFF. The CDR3 nucleotides read TGTGCCACCAGTGATTTGCAGGGGGACTCCTACAATGAGCAGTTCTTC.

For this clonotype: The junction departs from germline at one end; a sequencing error may be responsible. The chain employs TRBV4-3 and TRBJ2-7; TRBD1 matches at 9 bases. Germline-derived CDR1 and CDR2 are LGHNA and YSLEER. The CDR3 runs to 16 residues. CDR3 in DNA: TGCGCCTGCAGCCAACAAGGGACAGGGAATCTCTACGAGCAGTACTTC. This codes for CACSQQGTGNLYEQYF.

The V gene is TRBV4-2, the J gene TRBJ2-2; possibly TRBD1 for D (6 bases). In germline, CDR1 is LGHNA, CDR2 YNFKEQ. The CDR3 covers 16 residues. Deletions cut 0 bases from V and 4 bases from J, with 12 bases between. CDR3 in DNA: TGTGCCAGCAGCCAAGAGCAGGGGTATGGCACCGGGGAGCTGTTTTTT. The encoded protein is CASSQEQGYGTGELFF.

V gene TRBV6-6 combines with J gene TRBJ2-1; 9 positions agree with TRBD1. This CDR3 comprises 14 residues. Germline V lookup: CDR1 MNHNY, CDR2 SVGAGI (reference sequence). Trimming at V came to 6 bases and at J to 6 bases, leaving 6 bases not matched to a gene. The CDR3 sequence: CASSLDRGGNEQFF. The CDR3 DNA reads TGTGCCAGCAGCCTGGACAGGGGAGGCAATGAGCAGTTCTTC.

This sequence joins TRBV20-1 and TRBJ2-7, with 9 positions matching TRBD2. This CDR3 is 17 amino acids long. Germline trimming cut 3 bases from V and 4 bases from J; bases unmatched to any gene: 16. CDR1 is DFQATT, CDR2 SNEGSKA, per germline (reference sequence). CDR3 nucleotide sequence: TGCAGTGCTAGGTTGCGTCCGCCGCGGGAGGGAGCTTACGAGCAGTACTTC. Its translation: CSARLRPPREGAYEQYF.

This clonotype was detected a few times. The genes are TRBV6-5 and TRBJ2-3; 10 bases map to TRBD2. The V gene end was trimmed by 0 bases and the J gene end by 7 bases; junction bases not matched to a gene: 7. The CDR3 has 16 amino acids. Germline V lookup: CDR1 MNHEY, CDR2 SVGAGI. CDR3 loop: CASSYSLAGAGNTQYF. CDR3 DNA sequence: TGTGCCAGCAGTTACTCGCTAGCGGGGGCCGGGAATACGCAGTATTTT.

The V gene is TRBV27, the J gene TRBJ2-1; perhaps D is TRBD1 or TRBD2 (5 bases each). The germline gives CDR1 MNHEY, CDR2 SMNVEV (reference sequence). The CDR3 is made up of 14 amino acids. V shed 2 bases and J shed 10 bases, with 15 bases lying between them. The CDR3 loop reads CASSLQQVGDEQFF. The CDR3 DNA is TGTGCCAGCAGTTTACAACAGGTTGGGGACGAGCAGTTCTTC.

The chain carries TRBV7-4 and TRBJ1-5; D may be TRBD1 (6 bases). Germline lookup yields CDR1 SGHVT and CDR2 SQSDAQ. V lost 9 bases and J 5 bases, leaving 11 bases between the germline ends. The CDR3 has 12 amino acids. CDR3 loop: CARGGGDQPQHF. The CDR3 DNA sequence: TGTGCCAGAGGGGGGGGCGATCAGCCCCAGCATTTT.

J is TRBJ1-2 and V is TRBV28; D gene ambiguous. The CDR3 extends over 12 amino acids. Trimming cost V 2 bases and J 8 bases, with 9 bases left between them. The germline V gene encodes CDR1 MDHEN and CDR2 SYDVKM. In DNA, the CDR3 is TGTGCCAGCAGTTTAACAGAAAACGGCTACACCTTC. Protein sequence: CASSLTENGYTF.

This clonotype was seen only a few times. This chain joins TRBV27 and TRBJ1-1, with 7 bases lining up with TRBD1. The CDR3 is 14 residues long. V gave up 3 bases and J gave up 1 base; unmatched junction bases: 2. Germline-derived CDR1 and CDR2 are MNHEY and SMNVEV (reference sequence). CDR3 nucleotides: TGTGCCAGCAGTTTGACAGGGACGAACACTGAAGCTTTCTTT. Amino acids: CASSLTGTNTEAFF.

The rearrangement uses TRBV20-1 and TRBJ2-4; D is tentatively TRBD1 or TRBD2 (5 bases each). The better agreement between TRBJ2-7 and the DNA end casts doubt on the J call. The germline V gene has CDR1 DFQATT and CDR2 SNEGSKA (reference sequence). This CDR3 has 15 residues. DNA of the CDR3: TGCAGTGCTAGAGATCATGGGACCGTATCCTACGAGCAGTACTTC. Protein sequence: CSARDHGTVSYEQYF.